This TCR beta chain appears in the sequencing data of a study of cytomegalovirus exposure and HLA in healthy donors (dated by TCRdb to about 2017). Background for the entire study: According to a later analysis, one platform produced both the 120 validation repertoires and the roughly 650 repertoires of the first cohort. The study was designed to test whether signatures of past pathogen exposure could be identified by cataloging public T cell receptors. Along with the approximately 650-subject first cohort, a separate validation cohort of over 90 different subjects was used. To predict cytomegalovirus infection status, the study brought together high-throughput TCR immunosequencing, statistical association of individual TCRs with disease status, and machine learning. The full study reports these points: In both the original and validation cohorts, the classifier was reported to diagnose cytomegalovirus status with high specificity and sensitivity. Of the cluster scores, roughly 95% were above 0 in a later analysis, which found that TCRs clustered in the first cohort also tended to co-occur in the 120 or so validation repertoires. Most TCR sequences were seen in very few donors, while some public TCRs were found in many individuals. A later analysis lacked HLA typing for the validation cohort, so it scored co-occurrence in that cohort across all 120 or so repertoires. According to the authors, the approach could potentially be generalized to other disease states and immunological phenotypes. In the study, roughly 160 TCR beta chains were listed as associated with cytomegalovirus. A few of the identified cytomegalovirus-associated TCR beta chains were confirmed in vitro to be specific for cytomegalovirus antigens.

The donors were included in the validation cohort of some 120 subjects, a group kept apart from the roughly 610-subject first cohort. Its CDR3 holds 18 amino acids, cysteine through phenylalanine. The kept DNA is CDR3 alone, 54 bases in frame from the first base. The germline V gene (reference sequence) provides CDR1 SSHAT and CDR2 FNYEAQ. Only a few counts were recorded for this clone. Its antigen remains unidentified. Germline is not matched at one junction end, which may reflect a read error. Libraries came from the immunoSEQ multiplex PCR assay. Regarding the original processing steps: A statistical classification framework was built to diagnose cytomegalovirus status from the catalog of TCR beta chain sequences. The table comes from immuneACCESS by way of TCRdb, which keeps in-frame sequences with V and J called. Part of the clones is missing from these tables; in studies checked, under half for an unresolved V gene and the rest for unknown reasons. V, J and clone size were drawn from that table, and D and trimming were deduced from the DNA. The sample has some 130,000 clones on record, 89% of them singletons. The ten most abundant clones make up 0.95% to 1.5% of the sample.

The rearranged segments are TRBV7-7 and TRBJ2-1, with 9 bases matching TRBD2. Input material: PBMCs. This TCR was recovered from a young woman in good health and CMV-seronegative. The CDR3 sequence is CASSPRVAGAGGDNEQFF. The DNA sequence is TGTGCTAGCAGCCCTAGGGTAGCGGGGGCCGGGGGTGACAATGAGCAGTTCTTC.